The 5 T cell receptor beta chains in this list originate from one sample, sequenced in a study of beta chain features in type 1 diabetes. What these receptors recognize is not known. Expressed TCRB transcripts were sequenced, since all the RNA that had been isolated was reverse transcribed. Libraries were prepared by immunoSEQ multiplex PCR; TCRdb keeps only in-frame clonotypes and omits some of them. The sample lists under 300,000 clones; around 13% were seen once. Findings and caveats of the study: Shortening that was moderate but significant affected the TCRB CDR3s of Type 1 diabetes patients in all four CD4+ subsets.

Sequenced sample: naive CD4+ T cells from blood. The receptors come from a man younger than 40 with type 1 diabetes.

The chain has TRBV7-6 and TRBJ1-2; tentatively, D is TRBD1 (5 bases). The length of the CDR3 is 16 residues. The V and J ends lost 0 bases and 0 bases respectively, with 11 bases between them. Germline CDR1 SGHVS, CDR2 FNYEAQ. CDR3 coding DNA: TGTGCCAGCAGCTTAGCAGCGGGGCTTCCTAACTATGGCTACACCTTC. Translated: CASSLAAGLPNYGYTF. The full variable domain, completed using reference TRBV7-6 and TRBJ1-2, is GAGVSQSPRYKVTKRGQDVALRCDPISGHVSLYWYRQALGQGPEFLTYFNYEAQQDKSGLPNDRFSAERPEGSISTLTIQRTEQRDSAMYRCASSLAAGLPNYGYTFGSGTRLTVV.

The sample holds a few counts of this clone. The chain couples TRBV5-6 to TRBJ2-5, with TRBD2 as a possible D gene (6 bases). CDR1 and CDR2 (germline): SGHDT, YYEEEE. This CDR3 is built from 14 residues. The germline V and J ends were trimmed by 2 bases and 5 bases, with 13 bases remaining between them. The DNA for the CDR3 is TGTGCCAGCAGCTTACGCGGGGTCAAGGAGACCCAGTACTTC. It encodes CASSLRGVKETQYF.

This clone has a handful of counts. The chain joins TRBV19 to TRBJ1-5; unclear D gene. Germline V gene data show CDR1 as LNHDA and CDR2 as SQIVND (reference sequence). The CDR3 is made up of 14 amino acids. Deletions cut 3 bases from V and 3 bases from J, with 9 bases between. The CDR3: CASSMSGYNQPQHF. In nucleotides, the CDR3 is TGTGCCAGTAGTATGTCAGGATACAATCAGCCCCAGCATTTT.

This chain's CDR3 is CASSARTDHNLYEQYF. In DNA, the CDR3 is TGTGCCAGCAGTGCCCGGACAGACCATAACCTCTACGAGCAGTACTTC. This chain links TRBV6-1 with TRBJ2-7, with a possible D match to TRBD1 (6 bases). CDR1 is MNHNS and CDR2 is SASEGT in the germline V gene. The V and J ends lost 4 bases and 3 bases respectively, with 19 bases between them. This CDR3 spans 16 amino acids.

The rearrangement uses TRBV6-5 and TRBJ1-3; TRBD1 is a possible D gene (5 bases). CDR1 MNHEY and CDR2 SVGAGI come from the germline V gene. V shed 8 bases and J shed 5 bases, with 13 bases lying between them. The CDR3 has 13 amino acids. The CDR3 is CASRGGGRNTIYF. The CDR3 coding sequence is TGTGCCAGCCGGGGGGGAGGCAGAAACACCATATATTTT.